This T cell receptor (beta chain) was found in a study of technical replicates of blood from a handful of donors. V lost 1 base and J lost 3; bases outside the gene matches: 2. In germline, CDR1 is LGHNA, CDR2 YNFKEQ. CDR3 length: 15 amino acids. Some clones are missing from TCRdb's copy, which holds only in-frame ones; the method was immunoSEQ multiplex PCR. Of more than 60,000 clones in the sample, around nine tenths were seen once. The clonotype comes from a human donor in good health. Some clones in this sample may be carry-over from other donors' samples. The chain uses TRBV4-2 and TRBJ2-2; 7 nucleotides line up with TRBD2. Material for sequencing was PBMCs. This CDR3 reads CASSQVAGDTGELFF. In DNA form, the CDR3 reads TGTGCCAGCAGCCAAGTTGCGGGGGACACCGGGGAGCTGTTTTTT.